This is a list of T cell receptor beta chains from one sample in a study of T cells in Graves' hyperthyroidism and ophthalmopathy. TCRdb used MiXCR to reprocess the multiplex PCR reads, holding one entry per CDR3 protein. The sample holds 270,000 or so distinct CDR3 sequences; about 25% are singletons and the top ten take about 30%. Material for sequencing was blood. The receptors here all came from a man aged 35-49 years with Graves' hyperthyroidism that later progressed to Graves' ophthalmopathy. CDR3s include the opening cysteine and the closing phenylalanine or tryptophan. D genes are given only for firm matches. The size entry is marked missing in some rows and otherwise reads once, few, many or a size class.

J gene	clone size	D gene	V gene	CDR3 DNA	CDR3 protein
TRBJ2-5	many	TRBD2	TRBV3-1	TGTGCCAGCAGCCAAGAGGGGGGACTAGCGGAGACCCAGTACTTC	CASSQEGGLAETQYF
TRBJ1-5	many	-	TRBV19	TGTGCCAGTAACGCCGTCCAGCATCAGCCCCAGCATTTT	CASNAVQHQPQHF
TRBJ2-7	many	-	TRBV6-2/TRBV6-3	TGTGCCAGCAGTTACTCACCGACCTACGAGCAGTACTTC	CASSYSPTYEQYF
TRBJ2-7	many	-	TRBV20-1	TGCAGTGGCCGGCTCTACGAGCAGTACTTC	CSGRLYEQYF
TRBJ1-5	many	TRBD1	TRBV11-2	TGTGCCAGCAGCGGGACAGGTTCAGATCAGCCCCAGCATTTT	CASSGTGSDQPQHF
TRBJ2-7	many	TRBD1	TRBV28	TGTGCCAGCAGCCGGGACAGAACAAAGATAGAGCAGTACTTC	CASSRDRTKIEQYF
TRBJ1-2	-	TRBD1	TRBV20-1	TGCAGTGCTAGAGATCCAGGGGGTAACTATGGCTACACCTTC	CSARDPGGNYGYTF
TRBJ2-7	-	-	TRBV6-4	TGTGCCAGCAGTGAAGGCAGGTCCTACGAGCAGTACTTC	CASSEGRSYEQYF
TRBJ1-1	many	-	TRBV20-1	TGCAGTGCTTACAGGAACACTGAAGCTTTCTTT	CSAYRNTEAFF
TRBJ1-2	-	TRBD1	TRBV9	TGTGCCAGCAGCGGAACAGGGGGCGGTGGCTACACCTTC	CASSGTGGGGYTF
TRBJ2-7	many	-	TRBV29-1	TGCAGCGTTGATTATTACAGCCAAGGGGAGCAGTACTTC	CSVDYYSQGEQYF
TRBJ2-7	many	-	TRBV11-2	TGTGCCAGCAGCCTAGGGGACTTTTACGAGCAGTACTTC	CASSLGDFYEQYF
TRBJ2-7	many	-	TRBV7-9	TGTGCCAGCAGCTTATCTGAGGGGAGCTACGAGCAGTACTTC	CASSLSEGSYEQYF
TRBJ1-2	-	-	TRBV3-1	TGTGCCAGCAGCCCGCGGGCCTCCTATGGCTACACCTTC	CASSPRASYGYTF
TRBJ1-5	-	-	TRBV6-2/TRBV6-3	TGTGCCAGCAGTTACGACGAGGGGCGGAGAGCAAATCAGCCCCAGCATTTT	CASSYDEGRRANQPQHF
TRBJ2-2	many	-	TRBV19	TGTGCCAGTAGGCCCGGGACAAAGAACACCGGGGAGCTGTTTTTT	CASRPGTKNTGELFF
TRBJ1-1	many	-	TRBV2	TGTGCCAGCAGCAGGACAGTGAACACTGAAGCTTTCTTT	CASSRTVNTEAFF
TRBJ2-7	many	-	TRBV2	TGTGCCAGCATTATAGACCCTTGGAGCTCCTACGAGCAGTACTTC	CASIIDPWSSYEQYF
TRBJ2-5	many	-	TRBV11-1	TGTGCCAGCAGTTCCGGCCCCAAAGAGACCCAGTACTTC	CASSSGPKETQYF
TRBJ2-5	few	-	TRBV27	TGTGCCAGCAGTTCAAGAAATCAAGAGACCCAGTACTTC	CASSSRNQETQYF
TRBJ2-7	-	-	TRBV6-1	TGTGCCAGCAGTGACCCCGGGACGGCTTCCTACGAGCAGTACTTC	CASSDPGTASYEQYF
TRBJ1-2	-	TRBD1	TRBV7-2	TGTGCCAGCAGCTACGGACAGGGGGCAAACTATGGCTACACCTTC	CASSYGQGANYGYTF
TRBJ1-2	many	TRBD1	TRBV14	TGTGCCAGCAGCCAAATTGGGACAGGGGATCGCTATGGCTACACCTTC	CASSQIGTGDRYGYTF
TRBJ2-7	many	TRBD2	TRBV11-2	TGTGCCAGCGGGGGGACTAGCAGAACCTACGAGCAGTACTTC	CASGGTSRTYEQYF
TRBJ1-1	many	-	TRBV5-1	TGCGCCAGCAGCACCTTTGGCGGGGCAGGGAGCACTGAAGCTTTCTTT	CASSTFGGAGSTEAFF
TRBJ1-1	many	-	TRBV6-5	TGTGCCACCAAAGCTTGGACGGTGAACACTGAAGCTTTCTTT	CATKAWTVNTEAFF
TRBJ2-7	many	-	TRBV20-1	TGCAGTGCTAGAGCTCCATCTAGTACAGTTTTTAGCGAGCAGTACTTC	CSARAPSSTVFSEQYF
TRBJ1-1	-	-	TRBV30	TGTGCCTGGAGGGCCCAGGTGAACACTGAAGCTTTCTTT	CAWRAQVNTEAFF
TRBJ1-1	many	-	TRBV12-3/TRBV12-4	TGTGCCAGCTATACCGGGTGGCAAAACACTGAAGCTTTCTTT	CASYTGWQNTEAFF
TRBJ1-2	few	TRBD1	TRBV30	TGTGCCTGGGGGTCAGGGGGGACAGGTCTCTACACCTTC	CAWGSGGTGLYTF
TRBJ2-5	many	TRBD1	TRBV6-5	TGTGCCAGCGGGGACAGGGATAAAGAGACCCAGTACTTC	CASGDRDKETQYF
TRBJ2-5	-	-	TRBV7-6	TGTGCCAGCAGCTTAGGGGGGGCTTTGGAGACCCAGTACTTC	CASSLGGALETQYF
TRBJ1-2	many	-	TRBV19	TGTGCCAGCCGGACAGTACCTCTCTATGGCTACACCTTC	CASRTVPLYGYTF
TRBJ1-5	-	-	TRBV24-1	TGTGCCACCAGTGATGGTCAGGGGTTTGGTCAGCCCCAGCATTTT	CATSDGQGFGQPQHF
TRBJ1-1	-	TRBD1	TRBV19	TGTGCCAGTAGCGACCTCAGGGGGCTAACTGAAGCTTTCTTT	CASSDLRGLTEAFF
TRBJ2-7	-	TRBD1	TRBV28	TGTGCCAGCACGGGCCAGGGGGTGCCGGAGCAGTACTTC	CASTGQGVPEQYF
TRBJ2-4	many	-	TRBV28	TGTGCCAGCAGTTCTTTGGACAGTTTGGACATTCAGTACTTC	CASSSLDSLDIQYF
TRBJ2-7	-	-	TRBV11-2	TGTGCCAGCAGCTTAGTATACAGCTCCTACGAGCAGTACTTC	CASSLVYSSYEQYF
TRBJ2-2	many	-	TRBV19	TGTGCCAGTAGTATTGGGTGGAGGAACACCGGGGAGCTGTTTTTT	CASSIGWRNTGELFF
TRBJ1-1	many	-	TRBV10-3	TGTGCCATCAGTGAGAGAGGGGCCAGGGGGAACACTGAAGCTTTCTTT	CAISERGARGNTEAFF
TRBJ1-2	many	-	TRBV5-4	TGTGCCAGCAGCCTAGACTGGACAGTCTATGGCTACACCTTC	CASSLDWTVYGYTF
TRBJ1-3	many	-	TRBV2	TGTGCCAGCAGTGGGGGACGGAACTCTGGAAACACCATATATTTT	CASSGGRNSGNTIYF
TRBJ1-1	many	TRBD1	TRBV7-8	TGTGCCAGCAGCTCCGGGGCAAGGGGGCCTGAAGCTTTCTTT	CASSSGARGPEAFF
TRBJ1-5	many	-	TRBV27	TGTGCCAGCAGTTTATGGGCGGGGGTAGGGACTCAGCCCCAGCATTTT	CASSLWAGVGTQPQHF
TRBJ2-2	many	TRBD2	TRBV24-1	TGTGCCACCAGTGATTCGGGACTAGCGGACACCGGGGAGCTGTTTTTT	CATSDSGLADTGELFF
TRBJ1-2	many	-	TRBV10-3	TGTGCCATCAGTGAGTCCCCCGTCCGAAACTATGGCTACACCTTC	CAISESPVRNYGYTF
TRBJ1-2	many	TRBD1	TRBV12-3/TRBV12-4	TGTGCCAGCAGGGGACAGGGGGTTAAGGATGGCTACACCTTC	CASRGQGVKDGYTF
TRBJ2-7	many	TRBD1	TRBV12-3/TRBV12-4	TGTGCCAGCAGTTTAGGACAGGGAAAGTACTACGAGCAGTACTTC	CASSLGQGKYYEQYF
TRBJ1-1	many	TRBD1	TRBV19	TGTGCCAGTAGTGGGACAGGGGGCACTGAAGCTTTCTTT	CASSGTGGTEAFF
TRBJ2-2	-	-	TRBV28	TGTGCCAGCAGTTTCCGTGGACCCAAGAACACCGGGGAGCTGTTTTTT	CASSFRGPKNTGELFF
TRBJ2-7	many	-	TRBV11-3	TGTGCCAGCAGCTTAGGCCCCCAGGGCCACGAGCAGTACTTC	CASSLGPQGHEQYF
TRBJ1-2	once	TRBD1	TRBV6-1	TGTGCCAGCAGGGGACAGGGCGTCGGTAGCTATGGCTACACCTTC	CASRGQGVGSYGYTF
TRBJ2-7	many	-	TRBV4-1	TGCGCCAGCAGACAAGGCAGGGGGGCCTACGAGCAGTACTTC	CASRQGRGAYEQYF
TRBJ1-1	many	TRBD1	TRBV5-1	TGCGCCAGCAGCTTGCGGCTAACCGGGACAGGGAAGTACACTGAAGCTTTCTTT	CASSLRLTGTGKYTEAFF
TRBJ1-5	many	-	TRBV12-3/TRBV12-4	TGTGCCAGCAGGACCCAGGGGTCGGATCAGCCCCAGCATTTT	CASRTQGSDQPQHF
TRBJ2-7	few	-	TRBV6-2/TRBV6-3	TGTGCCAGCGCTCTAGGCTTCGAGCAGTACTTC	CASALGFEQYF